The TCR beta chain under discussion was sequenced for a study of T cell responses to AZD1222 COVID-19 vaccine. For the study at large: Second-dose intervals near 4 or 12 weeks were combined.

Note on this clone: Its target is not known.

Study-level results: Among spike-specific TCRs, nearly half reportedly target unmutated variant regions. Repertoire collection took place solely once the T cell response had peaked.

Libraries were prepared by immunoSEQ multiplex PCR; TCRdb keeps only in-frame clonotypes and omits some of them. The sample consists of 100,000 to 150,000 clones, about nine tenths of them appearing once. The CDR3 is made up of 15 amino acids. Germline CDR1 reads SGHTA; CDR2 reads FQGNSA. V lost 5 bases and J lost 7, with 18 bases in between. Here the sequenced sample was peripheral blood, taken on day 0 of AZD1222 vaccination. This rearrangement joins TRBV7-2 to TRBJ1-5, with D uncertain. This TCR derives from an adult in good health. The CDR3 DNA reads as TGTGCCAGCAGCCGCCACGCGGGGTCTGGCCAGCCCCAGCATTTT. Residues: CASSRHAGSGQPQHF.